This is a list of T cell receptor beta chains from one sample in a study of blood T cell repertoires in COVID-19. Profiling relied on immunoSEQ multiplex PCR, and the TCRdb table lists in-frame clones only, not all of them. The sample shows about 81,000 clones, 90% to 95% of them seen only once. Sequences were obtained from peripheral blood. These receptors were collected from a woman aged 45-60 years in a cohort sampled during active COVID-19. CDR3s include the opening cysteine and the closing phenylalanine or tryptophan. The D gene is left open where the match is weak. For some rows the clone size is stated as once, few or many, or as a class when expanded; others skip it.

v_call	j_call	clone_size	d_call	cdr3_aa	cdr3_nt
TRBV1	TRBJ1-2	few	NA	CTSSQDIGACGYTF	TGCACCAGCAGCCAAGATATTGGGGCCTGTGGCTACACCTTC
TRBV5-4	TRBJ1-4	NA	NA	CASSYRAANEKLFF	TGTGCCAGCAGCTACAGGGCCGCTAATGAAAAACTGTTTTTT
TRBV10-1	TRBJ2-5	once	TRBD1	CASSTETGGTETQYF	TGCGCCAGCAGTACAGAGACAGGGGGGACAGAGACCCAGTACTTC
TRBV11-3	TRBJ2-6	NA	TRBD1	CASSLGLPGQGLSGANVLTF	TGTGCCAGCAGCTTAGGACTTCCGGGACAGGGCCTCTCTGGGGCCAACGTCCTGACTTTC
TRBV18	TRBJ1-2	NA	NA	CASSATESDYGYTF	TGTGCCAGCTCTGCGACAGAATCAGACTATGGCTACACCTTC
TRBV7-9	TRBJ2-7	NA	TRBD1	CASSLATGYQEQYF	TGTGCCAGCAGCTTGGCGACAGGGTATCAGGAGCAGTACTTC
TRBV11-2	TRBJ2-2	NA	TRBD2	CASSFKGGGSGELFF	TGTGCCAGCAGCTTTAAGGGCGGGGGGAGCGGGGAGCTGTTTTTT
TRBV30	TRBJ2-5	NA	TRBD2	CAWSWPSGAEETQYF	TGTGCCTGGAGTTGGCCTAGCGGGGCGGAAGAGACCCAGTACTTC
TRBV5-1	TRBJ2-7	once	TRBD2	CASTPSGLYEQYF	TGCGCCAGCACCCCTAGCGGGTTGTACGAGCAGTACTTC
TRBV7-9	TRBJ2-7	NA	TRBD1	CASSPLGQGTYEQYF	TGTGCCAGCAGCCCCCTGGGACAGGGTACCTACGAGCAGTACTTC
TRBV28	TRBJ2-1	NA	TRBD1	CASSSPALNRGEQFF	TGTGCCAGCAGTTCACCTGCCTTGAACAGGGGTGAGCAGTTCTTC
TRBV29-1	TRBJ2-1	NA	TRBD2	CSVEGSSGYNEQFF	TGCAGCGTTGAAGGCTCTAGCGGTTACAATGAGCAGTTCTTC
TRBV5-4	TRBJ2-5	NA	NA	CASSDRRSQETQYF	TGTGCCAGCAGCGACAGGCGTTCCCAAGAGACCCAGTACTTC
TRBV18	TRBJ2-3	NA	TRBD2	CASSPRTGTTDTDTQYF	TGTGCCAGCTCACCACGAACCGGGACTACAGACACAGATACGCAGTATTTT
TRBV9	TRBJ2-1	NA	TRBD1	CASSVGDRGGPFF	TGTGCCAGCAGCGTCGGCGACAGGGGCGGGCCGTTCTTC
TRBV29-1	TRBJ2-7	NA	TRBD2	CSGGLAGGEQYF	TGCAGCGGGGGACTAGCGGGCGGCGAGCAGTACTTC
TRBV6-5	TRBJ1-1	NA	NA	CASSFSRRETEAFF	TGTGCCAGCAGTTTCAGCCGGCGGGAGACTGAAGCTTTCTTT
TRBV5-1	TRBJ2-2	NA	NA	CASSLGPLRGNTGELFF	TGCGCCAGCAGCTTGGGACCTCTAAGGGGTAACACCGGGGAGCTGTTTTTT
TRBV12-5	TRBJ1-3	NA	NA	CASGLVQIQGRTVSSGNTIYF	TGTGCTAGTGGTTTGGTACAAATTCAGGGAAGGACAGTGTCCTCTGGAAACACCATATATTTT
TRBV7-8	TRBJ1-2	NA	NA	CASSLQEANYGYTF	TGTGCCAGCAGCTTGCAGGAAGCTAACTATGGCTACACCTTC
TRBV6-5	TRBJ2-7	NA	TRBD2	CASSYSPRGRSYEQYF	TGTGCCAGCAGTTACTCACCCCGCGGGAGGAGTTACGAGCAGTACTTC
TRBV6-2/TRBV6-3	TRBJ1-5	NA	NA	CASSPRWAGGNQPQHF	TGTGCCAGCAGCCCTCGCTGGGCCGGGGGCAATCAGCCCCAGCATTTT
TRBV6-5	TRBJ2-7	NA	NA	CASSLEGYEQYF	TGTGCCAGCAGCCTAGAGGGCTACGAGCAGTACTTC
TRBV7-9	TRBJ1-5	NA	NA	CASSLDHGTNSNQPQHF	TGTGCCAGCAGCTTAGATCACGGAACTAATAGCAATCAGCCCCAGCATTTT
TRBV18	TRBJ1-2	NA	NA	CASSPGQSNLAANYGYTF	TGTGCCAGCTCACCAGGACAGTCCAACCTCGCAGCTAACTATGGCTACACCTTC
TRBV12-5	TRBJ1-2	NA	TRBD1	CASGLGGTTGRSASGYTF	TGTGCTAGTGGTTTGGGGGGCACGACAGGGAGATCGGCCTCCGGCTACACCTTC
TRBV5-8	TRBJ1-2	NA	TRBD1	CASSYGQARSYGYTF	TGTGCCAGCAGCTACGGACAGGCCAGAAGCTATGGCTACACCTTC
TRBV6-2/TRBV6-3	TRBJ1-6	NA	NA	CASSYARRNSPLHF	TGTGCCAGCAGTTACGCCAGGCGAAATTCACCCCTCCACTTT
TRBV28	TRBJ2-5	NA	NA	CASSLLGGSETQYF	TGTGCCAGCAGTTTATTGGGGGGTAGTGAGACCCAGTACTTC
TRBV19	TRBJ1-3	NA	TRBD1	CASSKGQTSGNTIYF	TGTGCCAGTAGTAAGGGACAGACCTCTGGAAACACCATATATTTT
TRBV11-2	TRBJ2-1	NA	TRBD2	CASSSVAGGPGNEQFF	TGTGCCAGCAGCTCCGTAGCGGGAGGGCCGGGCAATGAGCAGTTCTTC
TRBV5-4	TRBJ2-2	few	TRBD1	CASSLDRGNTGELFF	TGTGCCAGCAGCCTTGACAGGGGGAACACCGGGGAGCTGTTTTTT
TRBV5-1	TRBJ2-5	NA	TRBD1	CASSSDRVGQETQYF	TGCGCCAGCAGCTCGGACAGGGTCGGCCAAGAGACCCAGTACTTC
TRBV10-3	TRBJ1-2	NA	TRBD1	CAISPGQGFGYTF	TGTGCCATCTCCCCGGGACAGGGTTTCGGCTACACCTTC
TRBV12-3/TRBV12-4	TRBJ2-1	NA	NA	CASSFSQGYEQFF	TGTGCCAGCAGTTTCTCCCAGGGTTATGAGCAGTTCTTC
TRBV27	TRBJ2-4	once	NA	CASSLRGHSGTAKNIQYF	TGTGCCAGCAGTTTGCGGGGTCATTCTGGAACTGCTAAAAACATTCAGTACTTC
TRBV6-6	TRBJ2-7	NA	TRBD1	CASTLTAGGAYEQYF	TGTGCCAGCACCCTGACCGCAGGGGGCGCCTACGAGCAGTACTTC
TRBV3-1/TRBV3-2	TRBJ2-1	NA	TRBD2	CASSVLSGGDNEQFF	TGTGCCAGCAGCGTACTTAGCGGGGGGGATAATGAGCAGTTCTTC
TRBV7-2	TRBJ2-7	NA	TRBD2	CASSSGLAGEEQYF	TGTGCCAGCAGCTCGGGACTAGCGGGAGAAGAGCAGTACTTC
TRBV5-4	TRBJ1-2	NA	NA	CASSLNRGLEGYGYTF	TGTGCCAGCAGCTTGAACCGGGGCCTGGAGGGGTATGGCTACACCTTC
TRBV3-1/TRBV3-2	TRBJ2-2	NA	NA	CASSQVPKHPPNTGELFF	TGTGCCAGCAGTCAGGTCCCGAAACACCCGCCGAACACCGGGGAGCTGTTTTTT
TRBV18	TRBJ1-1	NA	NA	CASSPGAQNTEAFF	TGTGCCAGCTCACCGGGGGCACAGAACACTGAAGCTTTCTTT
TRBV19	TRBJ2-1	NA	TRBD1	CASRGQPYNEQFF	TGTGCCAGTAGGGGACAGCCTTACAATGAGCAGTTCTTC
TRBV11-2	TRBJ1-2	NA	NA	CASSLSSGFGYTF	TGTGCCAGCAGCTTAAGCTCAGGGTTTGGCTACACCTTC
TRBV30	TRBJ2-7	once	TRBD1	CAWVGQEQYF	TGTGCCTGGGTGGGACAGGAGCAGTACTTC
TRBV4-2	TRBJ2-1	NA	NA	CASSQDQAGSYNEQFF	TGTGCCAGCAGCCAAGATCAGGCGGGCTCCTACAATGAGCAGTTCTTC
TRBV11-3	TRBJ2-1	once	NA	CASSRTVDNEQFF	TGTGCCAGCAGCAGGACAGTCGACAATGAGCAGTTCTTC